This T cell receptor (beta chain) was identified during a study of shared clonotypes between healthy human individuals (dated by TCRdb to 2019 to 2021). The study in broad terms: The cohort included three men and two women between 18 and 49 years of age. For each donor, CD4 naive and CD4 memory were each run on three plates, CD8 naive on two plates, and CD8 memory on one plate. Blood TCR repertoires of roughly five healthy adults were deeply sequenced to estimate repertoire size and the extent of clonotype sharing between individuals. To increase sequencing depth and limit assay-specific biases, different laboratories used diverse techniques to prepare libraries and sequence TCR repertoires. Each donor's leukapheresis produced roughly between about 0.8 and 10 billion PBMCs.

About this clone itself: Its recognized antigen is unknown. No quality values exist for individual bases; no much larger clone is one base distant.

CD8 naive samples were CD45RO-negative cells positively selected for CCR7, giving a CD45RA+CCR7+ population that excluded TemRA cells. The donors were healthy, HIV-negative adults with no recently reported acute infections or vaccinations. Every donor was a Caucasian adult living in Nashville, Tennessee, USA. Blood was collected by leukapheresis, and PBMCs were isolated by Ficoll-Histopaque density gradient centrifugation and then cryopreserved in liquid nitrogen vapor phase. Analytical flow cytometry was used to check the purity and quantity of each magnetically sorted T cell population. Genomic DNA was isolated from each sorted fraction and quantified by UV absorbance on a Nanodrop 2000c. Using the deep immunoSEQ assay, TCR CDR3 regions were amplified from genomic DNA by multiplex PCR. For each cell subset, the extracted genomic DNA was distributed evenly across all wells of several immunoSEQ 96-well plates, and each plate served as one replicate. Each replicate PCR for sorted subsets received roughly 0.2 ug genomic DNA, equal to 30,000 or so T cell genomes. Purified libraries were quantified with a Qubit 3.0 fluorometer, sized on a Bioanalyzer 2100, and re-quantified with the KAPA Library Quantification kit. Every immunoSEQ 96-well plate was sequenced on a dedicated single-read 150-cycle Illumina NextSeq 550 flow cell. As for how the authors treated the data: Because only junctional sequences without quality scores were contained in the immunoSEQ output, filtering matching that applied to full-length reads could not be performed. Sequences were annotated with PyIR, a Python wrapper for IgBLAST v1.9, using IMGT germline references to assign V/J genes and CDR3. Reads with weak V/J assignments (E-value above 1e-6), missing CDR3, stop codons, out-of-frame junctions, or ambiguous translated residues were removed. A V3J clonotype was defined by an identical inferred V gene, J gene, and CDR3 amino acid sequence. Percentage overlap between repertoires was computed as shared unique clonotypes divided by the size of the smaller repertoire. Repertoire richness was assessed with RTK rarefaction, the Chao1 estimator, and Recon v2.1 estimates of unobserved clonotypes. Generation probabilities for all TCRbeta clonotypes obtained by the gDNA method from several donors were computed using OLGA. Sourced from immuneACCESS, this table was stored by TCRdb with only in-frame sequences that have V and J called. A share of the clones is absent; for the studies checked, an unresolved V gene accounts for under half, and the remainder has no known explanation. Clone size and the V and J calls come from that table; the DNA yielded D and trimming. This sample is represented by about 2.2 million clones; 93% of them were singletons. About 1.7% of the sample lies in the top ten.

Paper-wide results and their limitations: Larger estimated clonotype richness was generally found for naive subsets than for memory subsets. Sampling was restricted to blood, and TCR repertoires in tissue are likely to differ from TCR repertoires in blood. Based on pairwise subsampling, the degree of clonotype sharing among donors was expected to be affected by sequencing depth. Roughly 5% of naive CD4, roughly 3.5% of naive CD8, 2.3% of memory CD4, and less than 0.45% of memory CD8 clonotypes were shared across four donors. Clonotypes shared by all four sorted-subset donors showed higher generation probabilities than non-shared clonotypes. Incomplete sequencing was indicated by rarefaction of sorted-subset datasets, despite the large sequencing depth. Because the study included only a small number of donors, the genetic and exposure-history diversity represented was limited.

What was sequenced was naive CD8+ T cells from PBMCs. Sample cell subset or site, as interpreted from the label and publication: CD45RA+CCR7+. This clonotype originated in a man in his late teens or twenties in good health. Some clones in this sample may be carry-over from other donors' samples.

The CDR3 protein: CASSSPLTSGTYEQYF. The bases are TGTGCCAGCAGTTCGCCACTGACTAGCGGGACCTACGAGCAGTACTTC. The chain is encoded by TRBV27 joined to TRBJ2-7, and TRBD2 aligns with 11 junction nucleotides. The CDR1 and CDR2 encoded by the germline V gene (reference sequence) are MNHEY and SMNVEV. At the junction V is shortened by 4 bases and J by 2 bases; bases outside the gene matches: 7. Its CDR3 holds 16 amino acids, cysteine through phenylalanine. Only the CDR3 part of the read is kept: 48 bases, read in frame from the first base.